This entry lists 18 T cell receptor beta chains sequenced from one sample in a study of metastatic and nonmetastatic thyroid tumors. TCRdb re-clonotyped the PCR reads through MiXCR. This sample carries under 20,000 clones, about 28% of them seen once, and the ten largest clones take 22%. Treatment of any kind had been given to no patient before thyroid surgery. The sample comprised tumor tissue. These receptors originate from a female donor with papillary thyroid cancer or a benign thyroid nodule (not recorded which). Some clones in this sample may be carry-over from other donors' samples.

In this sample, this clone turned up many times. This may stem from a read error, because a much larger clone lies one nucleotide away. The chain has TRBV2 and TRBJ2-1; TRBD2 matches at 8 bases. From germline, CDR1 is SNHLY and CDR2 FYNNEI. The CDR3 extends over 15 amino acids. In DNA form, the CDR3 reads TGTGCCGGCAGTGATCAAGCGGGAGCATACAATGAGCAGTTCTTC. Protein: CAGSDQAGAYNEQFF.

This clone has more than one count but fewer than ten. As the CDR3 is not closed by the conserved phenylalanine or tryptophan, this likely results from a read error. The genes are TRBV2 and TRBJ2-5; the D is unclear. CDR1 and CDR2 (germline): SNHLY, FYNNEI. CDR3 length equals 11 residues. With 2 bases removed from V and 5 bases from J, the gap between germline ends came to 3 bases. The CDR3 nucleotides read TGTGCCAGCAGTGAAATCGAGACCCAGTACTTA. Its translation: CASSEIETQYL.

This clone is categorized as medium-sized. The V gene is TRBV30, the J gene TRBJ1-2; 8 bases align to TRBD1. Germline V gene data show CDR1 as GTSNPN and CDR2 as SVGIG (reference sequence). Trimming cost V 7 bases and J 2 bases; bases outside gene matches: 3. This CDR3 region has 12 residues. The CDR3 nucleotides read TGTGCCTCTAGACAGGGGAACTATGGCTACACCTTC. Translation gives CASRQGNYGYTF.

The chain has TRBV19 and TRBJ1-2, with D perhaps TRBD1 (5 bases). CDR3 length: 17 residues. V lost 4 bases, J lost 4 bases, and 22 bases lay in between. The germline CDR1 and CDR2 sequences are LNHDA and SQIVND (reference sequence). The CDR3 region has the DNA TGTGCCAGTAGTAATTCCGGGGCCTCCGCTTGGGGCTATGGCTACACCTTC. As protein: CASSNSGASAWGYGYTF.

This clone was seen at least ten times. This chain connects TRBV11-2 to TRBJ2-1; D is unresolved. The V end lost 4 bases, the J end lost 6 bases, and 16 bases lay between the germline ends. In germline, CDR1 is SGHAT, CDR2 FQNNGV. The CDR3 extends over 15 amino acids. In nucleotides, the CDR3 is TGTGCCAGCAGCTGGTACCCGGACCGGAGCAATGAGCAGTTCTTC. Its protein is CASSWYPDRSNEQFF.

This clone came up a few times. The chain recombines TRBV6-1 with TRBJ1-5; D is possibly TRBD1 (5 bases). The J call is uncertain, as TRBJ2-3 better fits the DNA end. The CDR3 length is 14 residues. Looked up from germline, CDR1 is MNHNS and CDR2 is SASEGT. The CDR3 protein is CASSVQGGGQPQYF. In DNA form, the CDR3 reads TGTGCCAGCAGCGTCCAGGGCGGCGGCCAGCCCCAGTATTTT.

This clone was seen only a few times. The chain uses TRBV10-1 and TRBJ2-1; possible D gene TRBD1, 6 bases. The CDR3 runs 16 residues. Germline V CDR1 and CDR2: WNHNN, SYGVQD (reference sequence). The germline V and J ends were trimmed by 1 base and 3 bases, with 13 bases remaining between them. This chain's CDR3 is CASSEYPGVSYNEQFF. In DNA, the CDR3 is TGCGCCAGCAGTGAGTACCCAGGGGTTAGCTACAATGAGCAGTTCTTC.

This clone was seen a handful of times. The chain recombines TRBV6-6 with TRBJ2-7, with 11 bases that match TRBD2. The J segment lost 3 bases and the V segment lost 2 bases, leaving 9 bases of the junction unmatched. Germline V lookup: CDR1 MNHNY, CDR2 SVGAGI (reference sequence). This CDR3 is 17 amino acids long. CDR3 loop: CASSYGSGGTSGYEQYF. CDR3 nucleotide sequence: TGTGCCAGCAGTTACGGGAGTGGCGGGACTAGCGGCTACGAGCAGTACTTC.

This clone was found many times. The rearrangement uses TRBV9 and TRBJ2-5, with 8 positions matching TRBD2. Germline lookup yields CDR1 SGDLS and CDR2 YYNGEE. Trimming took 3 bases from V and 1 from J; bases not matched to a gene: 8. The length of the CDR3 is 16 residues. The CDR3 DNA reads as TGTGCCAGCAGCGGCCCCAGAAGCGGGAGCCAAGAGACCCAGTACTTC. Translating it yields CASSGPRSGSQETQYF.

Notes on this clone: Being one base from a much bigger clone, this may be a read error. CDR3 residues: CASKGDSGNTIYF. DNA of the CDR3: TGTGCCAGCAAGGGAGACTCTGGAAACACCATATATTTT. The J gene is TRBJ1-3, the V gene TRBV7-6, with D hard to call. V gave up 7 bases and J gave up 0 bases, with 7 bases separating them. In germline, CDR1 is SGHVS, CDR2 FNYEAQ. CDR3 size: 13 residues.

This clone was observed a handful of times. Since no conserved phenylalanine or tryptophan closes the CDR3, a read error is the likely cause. V is TRBV19 and J is TRBJ1-4, with 8 bases matching TRBD1. There are 16 residues in the CDR3. V lost 2 bases, J lost 7 bases, and 9 bases stayed unmatched. Looked up from germline, CDR1 is LNHDA and CDR2 is SQIVND (reference sequence). The CDR3 bases are TGTGCCAGTAGTATAAGATATGGACAGGGAATTGAAAAACTGTTTGTT. It translates to CASSIRYGQGIEKLFV.

This clone was detected ten times or more. This rearrangement joins TRBV9 to TRBJ1-4, with unresolved D. Deletions cut 4 bases from V and 8 bases from J, with 15 bases between. The germline CDR1 and CDR2 sequences are SGDLS and YYNGEE. The CDR3 runs to 14 residues. The CDR3 DNA sequence: TGTGCCAGCAGCTTACGGGGAGACCCAGAAAAACTGTTTTTT. This encodes CASSLRGDPEKLFF.

This clone was observed a handful of times. The junction departs from the called germline gene at one end, perhaps through a read error. The chain couples TRBV6-5 to TRBJ2-7, with 10 positions matching TRBD2. Germline assignment: CDR1 MNHEY and CDR2 SVGAGI. The CDR3 is made up of 17 amino acids. The CDR3 here is CAISYTGLAVGTYEQYF. Written as DNA, the CDR3 is TGTGCCATCAGTTACACCGGACTAGCGGTGGGCACCTACGAGCAGTACTTC.

Ten or more counts support this clone. The chain uses TRBV9 and TRBJ2-2, with 11 bases that match TRBD2. Germline V gene sequence: CDR1 SGDLS, CDR2 YYNGEE. The J segment lost 1 base and the V segment lost 1 base, leaving 3 bases of the junction unmatched. The CDR3 totals 17 residues. The CDR3 DNA reads TGTGCCAGCAGCGTACGCGGACTAGCGGGGAACACCGGGGAGCTGTTTTTT. Translation: CASSVRGLAGNTGELFF. Combining the CDR3 with reference TRBV9 and TRBJ2-2 gives the whole variable domain DSGVTQTPKHLITATGQRVTLRCSPRSGDLSVYWYQQSLDQGLQFLIQYYNGEERAKGNILERFSAQQFPDLHSELNLSSLELGDSALYFCASSVRGLAGNTGELFFGEGSRLTVL.

This clone appeared a few times. This could be a read error, since a much larger clone is one nucleotide away. The chain uses TRBV29-1 and TRBJ2-6; D not certain. The CDR3 loop spans 15 amino acids. V lost 7 bases and J 1 base, leaving 14 bases between the germline ends. CDR1 is SQVTM and CDR2 is ANQGSEA in the germline V gene. CDR3 in amino acids: CSALYYRSGANVLTF. CDR3 in DNA: TGCAGCGCGCTGTACTACCGATCTGGGGCCAACGTCCTGACTTTC.

V and J are TRBV13 and TRBJ2-7, with a possible D match to TRBD2 (6 bases). The germline CDR1 and CDR2 sequences are PRHDT and FYEKMQ (reference sequence). The CDR3 runs 14 residues. V gave up 0 bases and J gave up 3 bases, with 9 bases separating them. The CDR3 spells CASSLGWGDYEQYF. The CDR3 DNA reads as TGTGCCAGCAGCTTAGGGTGGGGGGACTACGAGCAGTACTTC.

In its sample, this clone was seen many times. The CDR3, as DNA: TGTGCCAGCAGCTTTGGTGGGGGGATAAGAGGCCTTCAGTACTTC. The encoded protein is CASSFGGGIRGLQYF. This rearrangement joins TRBV7-9 to TRBJ2-4; tentative D call: TRBD2 (6 bases). Germline CDR1 and CDR2: SEHNR and FQNEAQ (reference sequence). V lost 3 bases, J lost 11 bases, and 20 bases lay in between. The CDR3 extends over 15 amino acids.

The CDR3 bases are TGTGCCAGCAGCCCACAACCTGGGACTAGCGGCATCCAAGAGACCCAGTACTTC. Its protein product is CASSPQPGTSGIQETQYF. The rearrangement links TRBV11-2 to TRBJ2-5; 11 nucleotides align to TRBD2. With 5 bases clipped from V and 1 base from J, the junction kept 12 bases outside the gene matches. From germline, CDR1 is SGHAT and CDR2 FQNNGV. The CDR3 has 18 residues.